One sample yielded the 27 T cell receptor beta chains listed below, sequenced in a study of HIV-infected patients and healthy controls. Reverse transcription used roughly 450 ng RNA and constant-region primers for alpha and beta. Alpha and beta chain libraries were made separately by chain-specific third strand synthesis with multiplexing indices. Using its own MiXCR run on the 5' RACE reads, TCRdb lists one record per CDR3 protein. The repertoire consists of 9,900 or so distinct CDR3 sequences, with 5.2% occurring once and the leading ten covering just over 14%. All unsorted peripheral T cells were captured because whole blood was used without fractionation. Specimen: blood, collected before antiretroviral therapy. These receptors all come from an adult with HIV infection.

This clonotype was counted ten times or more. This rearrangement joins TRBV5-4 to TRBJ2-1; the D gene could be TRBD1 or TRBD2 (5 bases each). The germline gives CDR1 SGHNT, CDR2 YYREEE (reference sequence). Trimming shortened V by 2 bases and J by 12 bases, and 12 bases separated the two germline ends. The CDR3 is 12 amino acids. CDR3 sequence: CASSFGGSGQFF. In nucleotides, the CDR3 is TGTGCCAGCAGCTTTGGGGGAAGTGGGCAGTTCTTC. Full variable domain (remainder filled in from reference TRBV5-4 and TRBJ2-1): ETGVTQSPTHLIKTRGQQVTLRCSSQSGHNTVSWYQQALGQGPQFIFQYYREEENGRGNFPPRFSGLQFPNYSSELNVNALELDDSALYLCASSFGGSGQFFGPGTRLTVL.

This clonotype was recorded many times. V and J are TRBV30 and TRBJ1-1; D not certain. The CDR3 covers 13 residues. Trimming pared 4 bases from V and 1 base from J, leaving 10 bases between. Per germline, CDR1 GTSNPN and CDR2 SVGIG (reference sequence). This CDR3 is CAWNDGGNTEAFF. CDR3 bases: TGTGCCTGGAACGACGGAGGGAACACTGAAGCTTTCTTT.

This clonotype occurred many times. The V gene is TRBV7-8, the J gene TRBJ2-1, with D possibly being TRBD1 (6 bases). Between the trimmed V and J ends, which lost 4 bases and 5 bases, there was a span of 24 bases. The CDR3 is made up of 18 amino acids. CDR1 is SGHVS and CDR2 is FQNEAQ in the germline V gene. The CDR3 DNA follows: TGTGCCAGCAGCTCCCGCCCTTTGGGGGACACGATTAACAATGAGCAGTTCTTC. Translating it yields CASSSRPLGDTINNEQFF.

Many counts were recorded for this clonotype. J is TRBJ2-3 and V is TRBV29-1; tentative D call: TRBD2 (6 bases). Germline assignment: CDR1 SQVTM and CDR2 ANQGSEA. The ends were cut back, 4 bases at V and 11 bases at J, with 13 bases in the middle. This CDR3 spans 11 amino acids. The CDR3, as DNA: TGCAGCGTTGCTGGGGACGGGGGGCAGTATTTT. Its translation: CSVAGDGGQYF.

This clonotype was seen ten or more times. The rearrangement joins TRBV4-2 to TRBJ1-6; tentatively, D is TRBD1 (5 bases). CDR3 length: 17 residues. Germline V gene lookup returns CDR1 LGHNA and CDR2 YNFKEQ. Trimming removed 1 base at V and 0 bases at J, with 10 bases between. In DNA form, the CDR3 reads TGTGCCAGCAGCCAAGGGTCAGGGAGCTCCTATAATTCACCCCTCCACTTT. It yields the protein CASSQGSGSSYNSPLHF.

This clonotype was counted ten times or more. The DNA for the CDR3 is TGTGCCAGCAGTCCCACGGGGGACAGGGAAACCGGGGAGCTGTTTTTT. Translated, it gives CASSPTGDRETGELFF. The chain joins TRBV12-3 or TRBV12-4 to TRBJ2-2; 9 bases align to TRBD1. The CDR3 consists of 16 residues. The J segment lost 5 bases and the V segment lost 5 bases, leaving 9 bases of the junction unmatched.

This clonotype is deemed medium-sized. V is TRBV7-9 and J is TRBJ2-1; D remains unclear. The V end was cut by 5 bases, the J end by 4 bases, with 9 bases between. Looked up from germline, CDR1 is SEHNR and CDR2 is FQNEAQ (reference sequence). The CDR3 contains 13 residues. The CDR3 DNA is TGTGCCAGCAGCGCTGACACTTACAATGAGCAGTTCTTC. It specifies CASSADTYNEQFF.

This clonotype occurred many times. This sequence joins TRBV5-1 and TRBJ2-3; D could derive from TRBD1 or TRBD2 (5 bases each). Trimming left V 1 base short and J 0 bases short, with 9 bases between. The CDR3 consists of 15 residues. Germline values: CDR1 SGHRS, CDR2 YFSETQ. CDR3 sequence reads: CASSLWGSSTDTQYF. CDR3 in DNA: TGCGCCAGCAGCTTGTGGGGGTCTAGCACAGATACGCAGTATTTT.

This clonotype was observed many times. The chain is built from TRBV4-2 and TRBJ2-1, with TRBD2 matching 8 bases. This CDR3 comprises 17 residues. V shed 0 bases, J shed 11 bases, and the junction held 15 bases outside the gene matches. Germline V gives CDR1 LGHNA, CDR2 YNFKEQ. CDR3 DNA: TGTGCCAGCAGCCAAGATCTTGGTAGCGGGGCCTTTAGAAAGCAGTTCTTC. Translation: CASSQDLGSGAFRKQFF.

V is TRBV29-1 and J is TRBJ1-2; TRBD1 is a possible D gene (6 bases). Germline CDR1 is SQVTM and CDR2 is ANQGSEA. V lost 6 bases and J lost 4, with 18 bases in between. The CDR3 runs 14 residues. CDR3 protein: CSVAPGGASYGYTF. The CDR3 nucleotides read TGCAGCGTCGCCCCTGGGGGCGCAAGCTATGGCTACACCTTC.

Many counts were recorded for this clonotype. CDR3 region: CATRDSANTGELFF. The CDR3 DNA reads TGTGCCACCAGGGACAGCGCGAACACCGGGGAGCTGTTTTTT. This chain uses TRBV28 with TRBJ2-2, with 7 bases identical to TRBD1. Unmatched junction bases numbered 5, after V lost 10 bases and J lost 0 bases. From germline, CDR1 is MDHEN and CDR2 SYDVKM. The CDR3 is 14 residues long.

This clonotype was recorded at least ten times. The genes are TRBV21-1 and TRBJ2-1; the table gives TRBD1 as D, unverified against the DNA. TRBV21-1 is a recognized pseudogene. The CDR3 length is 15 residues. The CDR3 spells CASSKETVTYNEQFF. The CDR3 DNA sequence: TGTGCCAGCAGCAAAGAGACAGTCACCTACAATGAGCAGTTCTTC.

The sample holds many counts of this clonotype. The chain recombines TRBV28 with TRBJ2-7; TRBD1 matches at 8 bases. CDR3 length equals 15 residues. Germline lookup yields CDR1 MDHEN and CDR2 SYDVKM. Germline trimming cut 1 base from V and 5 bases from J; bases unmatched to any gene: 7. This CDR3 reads CASSLFWQGADEQYF. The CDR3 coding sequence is TGTGCCAGCAGTTTATTCTGGCAGGGGGCCGACGAGCAGTACTTC. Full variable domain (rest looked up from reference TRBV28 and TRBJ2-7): DVKVTQSSRYLVKRTGEKVFLECVQDMDHENMFWYRQDPGLGLRLIYFSYDVKMKEKGDIPEGYSVSREKKERFSLILESASTNQTSMYLCASSLFWQGADEQYFGPGTRLTVT.

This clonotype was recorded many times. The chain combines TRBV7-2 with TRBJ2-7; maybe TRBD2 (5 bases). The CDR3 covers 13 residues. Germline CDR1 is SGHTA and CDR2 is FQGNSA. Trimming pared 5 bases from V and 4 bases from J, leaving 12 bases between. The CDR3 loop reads CASSQLGGYEQYF. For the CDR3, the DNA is TGTGCCAGCAGCCAACTAGGAGGTTACGAGCAGTACTTC. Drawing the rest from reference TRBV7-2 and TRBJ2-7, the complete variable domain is GAGVSQSPSNKVTEKGKDVELRCDPISGHTALYWYRQSLGQGLEFLIYFQGNSAPDKSGLPSDRFSAERTGGSVSTLTIQRTQQEDSAVYLCASSQLGGYEQYFGPGTRLTVT.

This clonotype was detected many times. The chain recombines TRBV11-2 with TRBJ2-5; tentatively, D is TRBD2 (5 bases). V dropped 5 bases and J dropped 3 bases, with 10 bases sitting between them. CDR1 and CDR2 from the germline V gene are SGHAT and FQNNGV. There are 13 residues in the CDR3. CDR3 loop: CASSATREETQYF. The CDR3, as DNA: TGTGCCAGCAGCGCAACTAGGGAAGAGACCCAGTACTTC.

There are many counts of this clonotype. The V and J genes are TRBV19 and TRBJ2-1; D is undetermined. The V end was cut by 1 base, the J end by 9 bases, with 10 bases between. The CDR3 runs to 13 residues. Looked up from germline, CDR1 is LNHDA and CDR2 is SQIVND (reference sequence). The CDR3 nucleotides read TGTGCCAGTAGTATAGTGAAAGGTTCTGAGCAGTTCTTC. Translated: CASSIVKGSEQFF.

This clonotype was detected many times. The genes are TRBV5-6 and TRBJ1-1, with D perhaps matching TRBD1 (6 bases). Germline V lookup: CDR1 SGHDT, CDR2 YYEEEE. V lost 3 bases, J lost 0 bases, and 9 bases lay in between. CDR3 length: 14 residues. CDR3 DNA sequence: TGTGCCAGCAGCTGGACAGCCGTGAACACTGAAGCTTTCTTT. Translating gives CASSWTAVNTEAFF.

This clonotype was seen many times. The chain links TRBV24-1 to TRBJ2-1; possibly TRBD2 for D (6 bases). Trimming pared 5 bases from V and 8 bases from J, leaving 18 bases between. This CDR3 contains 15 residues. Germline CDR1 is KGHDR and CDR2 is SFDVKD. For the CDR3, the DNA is TGTGCCACCAGTGGGGCGCAGGGAGGTGGGCATGAGCAGTTCTTC. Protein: CATSGAQGGGHEQFF.

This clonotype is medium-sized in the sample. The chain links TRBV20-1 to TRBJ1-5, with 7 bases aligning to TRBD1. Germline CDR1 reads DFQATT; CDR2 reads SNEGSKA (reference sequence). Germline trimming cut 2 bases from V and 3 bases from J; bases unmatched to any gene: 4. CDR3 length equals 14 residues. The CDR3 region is CSARPQGDNQPQHF. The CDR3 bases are TGCAGTGCTAGACCCCAGGGGGACAATCAGCCCCAGCATTTT.

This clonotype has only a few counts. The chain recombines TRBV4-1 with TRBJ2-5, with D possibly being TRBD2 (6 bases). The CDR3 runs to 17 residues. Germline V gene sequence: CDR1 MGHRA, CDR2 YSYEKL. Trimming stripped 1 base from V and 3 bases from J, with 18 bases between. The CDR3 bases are TGCGCCAGCAGCCAAGTTATGCTAACTAGCTGGAAAGAGACCCAGTACTTC. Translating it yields CASSQVMLTSWKETQYF.

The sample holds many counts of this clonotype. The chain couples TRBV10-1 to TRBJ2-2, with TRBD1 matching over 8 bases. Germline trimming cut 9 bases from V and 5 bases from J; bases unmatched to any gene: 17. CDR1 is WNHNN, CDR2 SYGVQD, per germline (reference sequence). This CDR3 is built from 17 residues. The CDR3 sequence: CARNLLSTGARTGELFF. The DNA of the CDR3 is TGCGCCAGGAACTTGCTCTCGACAGGGGCGAGGACCGGGGAGCTGTTTTTT.

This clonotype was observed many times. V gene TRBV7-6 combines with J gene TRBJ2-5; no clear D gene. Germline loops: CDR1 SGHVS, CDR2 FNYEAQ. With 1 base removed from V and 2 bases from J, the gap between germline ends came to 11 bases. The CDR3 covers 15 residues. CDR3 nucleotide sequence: TGTGCCAGCAGCTTAGGGGAAACCCTGCAAGAGACCCAGTACTTC. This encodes CASSLGETLQETQYF. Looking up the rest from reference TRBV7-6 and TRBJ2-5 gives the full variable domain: GAGVSQSPRYKVTKRGQDVALRCDPISGHVSLYWYRQALGQGPEFLTYFNYEAQQDKSGLPNDRFSAERPEGSISTLTIQRTEQRDSAMYRCASSLGETLQETQYFGPGTRLLVL.

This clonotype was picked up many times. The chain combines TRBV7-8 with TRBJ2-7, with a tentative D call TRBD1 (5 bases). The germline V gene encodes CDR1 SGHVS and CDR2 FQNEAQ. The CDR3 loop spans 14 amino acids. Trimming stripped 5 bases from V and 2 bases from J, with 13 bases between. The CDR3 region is CASSPQTVTYEQYF. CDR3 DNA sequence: TGTGCCAGCAGCCCTCAGACAGTTACCTACGAGCAGTACTTC.

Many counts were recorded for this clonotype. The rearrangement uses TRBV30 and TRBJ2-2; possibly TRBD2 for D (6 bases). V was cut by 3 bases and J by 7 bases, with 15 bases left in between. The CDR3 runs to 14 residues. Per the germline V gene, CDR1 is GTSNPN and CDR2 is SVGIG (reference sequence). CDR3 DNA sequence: TGTGCCTGGAGCCCCCGGGACTCCCTCGGGGAGCTGTTTTTT. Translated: CAWSPRDSLGELFF.

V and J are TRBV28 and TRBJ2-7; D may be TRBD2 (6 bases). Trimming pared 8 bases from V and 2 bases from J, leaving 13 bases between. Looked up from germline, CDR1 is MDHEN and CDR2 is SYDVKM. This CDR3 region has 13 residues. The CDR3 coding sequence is TGTGCCAGCGGCGTTAGCGGTCCCTACGAGCAGTACTTC. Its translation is CASGVSGPYEQYF.

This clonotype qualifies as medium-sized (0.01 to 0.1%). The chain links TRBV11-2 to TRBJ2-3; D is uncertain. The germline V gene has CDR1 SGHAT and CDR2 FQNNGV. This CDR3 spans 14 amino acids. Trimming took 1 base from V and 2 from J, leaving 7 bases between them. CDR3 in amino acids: CASSLVPVTDTQYF. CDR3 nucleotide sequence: TGTGCCAGCAGCTTAGTTCCCGTCACAGATACGCAGTATTTT.

The CDR3 DNA reads as TGTGCCAGCTCACCACCCCCTAGCGGGGGGAACAATGAGCAGTTCTTC. It yields the protein CASSPPPSGGNNEQFF. V gene TRBV18 combines with J gene TRBJ2-1; 11 bases agree with TRBD2. CDR1 KGHSH and CDR2 LQKENI come from the germline V gene. The CDR3 is made up of 16 amino acids. V lost 0 bases and J lost 5; bases outside the gene matches: 3.